The rows below give T cell receptor beta chains drawn from one sample of a study of blood T cell repertoires in COVID-19. Generated by immunoSEQ multiplex PCR, the TCRdb table keeps only in-frame clones and is missing some. The sample includes around 40,000 clones, around 86% seen only once; the top ten take about 24%. The sample was peripheral blood. All receptors derive from a man aged 45-65 years with active or convalescent COVID-19. The CDR3 runs from the conserved cysteine through the conserved F or W. The order of the fields is CDR3 DNA, CDR3 protein, J gene, V gene, D gene, clone size. D genes are given only for firm matches. Size values are once, few and many counts, or a class for expanded clones, and some rows have none.

CDR3 DNA: TGTGCCATCAGTGTATCTCCTAACACCGGGGAGCTGTTTTTT; CDR3 protein: CAISVSPNTGELFF; J gene: TRBJ2-2; V gene: TRBV10-3; D gene: -; clone size: -
CDR3 DNA: TGTGCCAGCAGCCAAGAAACAGTCCGGACTTCTGGAAACACCATATATTTT; CDR3 protein: CASSQETVRTSGNTIYF; J gene: TRBJ1-3; V gene: TRBV4-2; D gene: -; clone size: few
CDR3 DNA: TGCGCCAGCAGCATACAGGACCCTGGGGCCAACGTCCTGACTTTC; CDR3 protein: CASSIQDPGANVLTF; J gene: TRBJ2-6; V gene: TRBV5-1; D gene: -; clone size: once
CDR3 DNA: TGTGCCAGCAGCTTGAGCGGAGTAGGCAATCAGCCCCAGCATTTT; CDR3 protein: CASSLSGVGNQPQHF; J gene: TRBJ1-5; V gene: TRBV5-8; D gene: -; clone size: once
CDR3 DNA: TGTGCCAGCAGTTTACGTGGACAGGGGGCCTACGAGCAGTACTTC; CDR3 protein: CASSLRGQGAYEQYF; J gene: TRBJ2-7; V gene: TRBV28; D gene: TRBD1; clone size: -
CDR3 DNA: TGTGCCAGCAGTGAATACCGCCGGGGGAACACTGAAGCTTTCTTT; CDR3 protein: CASSEYRRGNTEAFF; J gene: TRBJ1-1; V gene: TRBV25-1; D gene: -; clone size: -
CDR3 DNA: TGTGCCACCCTCGTTAGCGGGAGGGGTTACAATGAGCAGTTCTTC; CDR3 protein: CATLVSGRGYNEQFF; J gene: TRBJ2-1; V gene: TRBV27; D gene: TRBD2; clone size: -
CDR3 DNA: TGTGCCAGCTCACCCTCCGGGACAGGGTTCTCCTATAATTCACCCCTCCACTTT; CDR3 protein: CASSPSGTGFSYNSPLHF; J gene: TRBJ1-6; V gene: TRBV18; D gene: TRBD1; clone size: -
CDR3 DNA: TGTGCCAGCTCACCACGGGGACTAAGGGGGACCCAGTACTTC; CDR3 protein: CASSPRGLRGTQYF; J gene: TRBJ2-5; V gene: TRBV18; D gene: TRBD2; clone size: many
CDR3 DNA: TGTGCCAGCAGCTTAGAGGGCAGGGAGGATGAGCAGTTCTTC; CDR3 protein: CASSLEGREDEQFF; J gene: TRBJ2-1; V gene: TRBV11-1; D gene: -; clone size: -
CDR3 DNA: TGTGCCAGCTCACCAAGGGGGTCTCGTGGAAACACCATATATTTT; CDR3 protein: CASSPRGSRGNTIYF; J gene: TRBJ1-3; V gene: TRBV18; D gene: -; clone size: -
CDR3 DNA: TGTGCCAGCAGCCCTCCTCTAGATACGCAGTATTTT; CDR3 protein: CASSPPLDTQYF; J gene: TRBJ2-3; V gene: TRBV28; D gene: -; clone size: -
CDR3 DNA: TGTGCCAGCAGGCCGGGACAGGGGGCTTTTAATGAAAAACTGTTTTTT; CDR3 protein: CASRPGQGAFNEKLFF; J gene: TRBJ1-4; V gene: TRBV25-1; D gene: TRBD1; clone size: -
CDR3 DNA: TGCGCCAGCAGCCTGGGACAGGGTGCAGATACGCAGTATTTT; CDR3 protein: CASSLGQGADTQYF; J gene: TRBJ2-3; V gene: TRBV5-1; D gene: TRBD1; clone size: -
CDR3 DNA: TGTGCCAGCAGTTTAGGGGCATTCGCCTACGAGCAGTACTTC; CDR3 protein: CASSLGAFAYEQYF; J gene: TRBJ2-7; V gene: TRBV27; D gene: -; clone size: once
CDR3 DNA: TGTGCCTGGAGTGTACTCTCTCAGGCGGGGGATGGCTACACCTTC; CDR3 protein: CAWSVLSQAGDGYTF; J gene: TRBJ1-2; V gene: TRBV30; D gene: -; clone size: -
CDR3 DNA: TGTGCCAGCAGCCCCGGGACTATGGAGACCCAGTACTTC; CDR3 protein: CASSPGTMETQYF; J gene: TRBJ2-5; V gene: TRBV7-3; D gene: TRBD2; clone size: -
CDR3 DNA: TGTGCCAGCAGCTTTCAGTCTAGTAATGAGCAGTTCTTC; CDR3 protein: CASSFQSSNEQFF; J gene: TRBJ2-1; V gene: TRBV11-3; D gene: -; clone size: -
CDR3 DNA: TGTGCCAGCAGGGGCACAGGGGTCTATAATTCACCCCTCCACTTT; CDR3 protein: CASRGTGVYNSPLHF; J gene: TRBJ1-6; V gene: TRBV2; D gene: TRBD1; clone size: -
CDR3 DNA: TGTGCCAGCAGCTCTCGCGAGGGCGATGAGCAGTTCTTC; CDR3 protein: CASSSREGDEQFF; J gene: TRBJ2-1; V gene: TRBV5-4; D gene: -; clone size: -
CDR3 DNA: TGTGCCAGCAGCCCGAGGACAGGGAGGGACGAGCAGTACTTC; CDR3 protein: CASSPRTGRDEQYF; J gene: TRBJ2-7; V gene: TRBV3-1/TRBV3-2; D gene: -; clone size: -
CDR3 DNA: TGTGCCAGCAGCGGGACTAGCGGGAGGGCCTACAATGAGCAGTTCTTC; CDR3 protein: CASSGTSGRAYNEQFF; J gene: TRBJ2-1; V gene: TRBV5-4; D gene: TRBD2; clone size: once
CDR3 DNA: TGCGCCAGCAGCTTGGGACTAGACGGGGGGAACTATGGCTACACCTTC; CDR3 protein: CASSLGLDGGNYGYTF; J gene: TRBJ1-2; V gene: TRBV5-1; D gene: -; clone size: -
CDR3 DNA: TGTGCCAGCTTCGGCCAGGGGGAGACCCAGTACTTC; CDR3 protein: CASFGQGETQYF; J gene: TRBJ2-5; V gene: TRBV28; D gene: -; clone size: -